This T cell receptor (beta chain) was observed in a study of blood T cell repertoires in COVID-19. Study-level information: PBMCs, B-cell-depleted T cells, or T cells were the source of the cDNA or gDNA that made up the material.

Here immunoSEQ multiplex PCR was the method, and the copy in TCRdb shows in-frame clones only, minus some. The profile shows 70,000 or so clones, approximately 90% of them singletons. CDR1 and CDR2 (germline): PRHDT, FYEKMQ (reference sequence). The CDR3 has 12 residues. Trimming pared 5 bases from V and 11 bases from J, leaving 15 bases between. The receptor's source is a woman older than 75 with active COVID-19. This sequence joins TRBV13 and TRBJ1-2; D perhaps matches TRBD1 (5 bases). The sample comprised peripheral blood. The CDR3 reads CASSPQMGPYTF. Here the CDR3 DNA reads TGTGCCAGCAGCCCCCAAATGGGGCCATACACCTTC. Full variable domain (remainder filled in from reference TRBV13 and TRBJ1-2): AAGVIQSPRHLIKEKRETATLKCYPIPRHDTVYWYQQGPGQDPQFLISFYEKMQSDKGSIPDRFSAQQFSDYHSELNMSSLELGDSALYFCASSPQMGPYTFGSGTRLTVV.